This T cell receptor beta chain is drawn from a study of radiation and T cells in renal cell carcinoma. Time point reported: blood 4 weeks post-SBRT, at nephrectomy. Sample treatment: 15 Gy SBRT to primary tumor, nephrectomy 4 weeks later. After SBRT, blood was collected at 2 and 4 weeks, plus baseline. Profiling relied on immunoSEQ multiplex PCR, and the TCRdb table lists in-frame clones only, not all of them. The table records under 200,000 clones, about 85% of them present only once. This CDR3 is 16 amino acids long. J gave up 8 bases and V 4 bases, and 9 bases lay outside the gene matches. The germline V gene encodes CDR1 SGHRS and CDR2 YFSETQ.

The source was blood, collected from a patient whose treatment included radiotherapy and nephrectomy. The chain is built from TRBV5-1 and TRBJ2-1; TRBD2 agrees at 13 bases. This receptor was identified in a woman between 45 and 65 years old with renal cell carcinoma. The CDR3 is CASSARLAGGTDEQFF. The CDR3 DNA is TGCGCCAGCAGCGCACGACTAGCGGGGGGCACGGATGAGCAGTTCTTC.